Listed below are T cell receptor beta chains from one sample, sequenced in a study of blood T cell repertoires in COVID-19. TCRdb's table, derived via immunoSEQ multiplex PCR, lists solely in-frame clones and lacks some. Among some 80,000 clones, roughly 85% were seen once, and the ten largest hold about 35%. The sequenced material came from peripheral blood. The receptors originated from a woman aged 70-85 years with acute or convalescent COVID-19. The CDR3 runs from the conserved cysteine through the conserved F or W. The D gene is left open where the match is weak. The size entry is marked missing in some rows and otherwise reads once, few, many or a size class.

CDR3aa: CASSDEGLYNQPQHF
CDR3nt: TGCGCCAGCAGTGACGAGGGCCTTTACAATCAGCCCCAGCATTTT
abundance: .
j_gene: TRBJ1-5
d_gene: .
v_gene: TRBV10-2

CDR3aa: CASNDTPNTEAFF
CDR3nt: TGTGCCAGCAACGACACTCCGAACACTGAAGCTTTCTTT
abundance: .
j_gene: TRBJ1-1
d_gene: .
v_gene: TRBV2

CDR3aa: CASSLDGTGGYEQYF
CDR3nt: TGTGCCAGCAGCTTGGACGGGACAGGGGGCTACGAGCAGTACTTC
abundance: .
j_gene: TRBJ2-7
d_gene: TRBD1
v_gene: TRBV5-4

CDR3aa: CASSPRAGGLHTEAFF
CDR3nt: TGTGCCAGCAGCCCCCGGGCAGGGGGGTTGCACACTGAAGCTTTCTTT
abundance: .
j_gene: TRBJ1-1
d_gene: TRBD1
v_gene: TRBV5-8

CDR3aa: CASSVTTGPTEAFF
CDR3nt: TGTGCCAGTAGTGTTACGACAGGGCCCACTGAAGCTTTCTTT
abundance: .
j_gene: TRBJ1-1
d_gene: TRBD1
v_gene: TRBV19

CDR3aa: CVTQQGWDSPLHF
CDR3nt: TGTGTTACACAACAGGGTTGGGATTCACCCCTCCACTTT
abundance: .
j_gene: TRBJ1-6
d_gene: .
v_gene: TRBV27

CDR3aa: CASSGGRPGQGGEKLFF
CDR3nt: TGTGCCAGCAGTGGCGGGCGACCGGGACAGGGGGGGGAAAAACTGTTTTTT
abundance: .
j_gene: TRBJ1-4
d_gene: TRBD1
v_gene: TRBV6-1

CDR3aa: CASSTTKTGTGYGYTF
CDR3nt: TGTGCCAGCAGTACAACTAAAACCGGGACAGGGTATGGCTACACCTTC
abundance: .
j_gene: TRBJ1-2
d_gene: TRBD1
v_gene: TRBV6-6

CDR3aa: CASSRIGTGIYEQYF
CDR3nt: TGTGCCAGCAGCCGAATAGGGACAGGGATCTACGAGCAGTACTTC
abundance: .
j_gene: TRBJ2-7
d_gene: TRBD1
v_gene: TRBV27

CDR3aa: CATLTGGGETQYF
CDR3nt: TGCGCCACCTTGACAGGGGGCGGGGAGACCCAGTACTTC
abundance: .
j_gene: TRBJ2-5
d_gene: TRBD1
v_gene: TRBV5-1

CDR3aa: CASSLVLAGGAGELFF
CDR3nt: TGCGCCAGCAGCTTGGTACTAGCGGGAGGTGCCGGGGAGCTGTTTTTT
abundance: .
j_gene: TRBJ2-2
d_gene: TRBD2
v_gene: TRBV5-1

CDR3aa: CATREGKGWNTEAFF
CDR3nt: TGTGCCACCAGGGAGGGGAAGGGTTGGAACACTGAAGCTTTCTTT
abundance: .
j_gene: TRBJ1-1
d_gene: .
v_gene: TRBV6-6

CDR3aa: CASTRQGTSTGELFF
CDR3nt: TGTGCCAGCACCCGACAGGGTACTTCAACCGGGGAGCTGTTTTTT
abundance: .
j_gene: TRBJ2-2
d_gene: TRBD1
v_gene: TRBV2

CDR3aa: CASSLVGTGVPSGEQYF
CDR3nt: TGCGCCAGCAGCTTGGTCGGGACAGGGGTCCCATCGGGCGAGCAGTACTTC
abundance: few
j_gene: TRBJ2-7
d_gene: TRBD1
v_gene: TRBV5-1

CDR3aa: CASRGGSNQPQHF
CDR3nt: TGTGCCAGCAGGGGAGGTAGCAATCAGCCCCAGCATTTT
abundance: many
j_gene: TRBJ1-5
d_gene: .
v_gene: TRBV6-5

CDR3aa: CASSMDRSNYEQYF
CDR3nt: TGTGCCAGTAGTATGGACAGGTCAAACTACGAGCAGTACTTC
abundance: .
j_gene: TRBJ2-7
d_gene: TRBD1
v_gene: TRBV19